The present TCR beta chain was sequenced within a study of shared clonotypes between healthy human individuals. The wider study: Three plates were used per donor for CD4 naive, three for CD4 memory, two for CD8 naive and one for CD8 memory.

As for this clone: The antigen is unknown.

The material for each subset, its genomic DNA, was split evenly across several immunoSEQ plates. Sequencing was performed with immunoSEQ multiplex PCR; in TCRdb, only in-frame clones are kept and a portion is missing. This sample has fewer than 2.5 million clones, with roughly 93% found just once. Splitting of CD4+ cells produced CD45RA+ naive and CD45RA-negative memory subsets. Study-level findings and limits: Researchers sampled blood only, noting tissue repertoires likely differ.

J gave up 6 bases and V 0 bases, and 2 bases lay outside the gene matches. The CDR3 length is 15 residues. Germline loops: CDR1 SGHTA, CDR2 FQGTGA. The source is a man aged 18 to 35 in good health. Some clones in this sample may be carry-over from other donors' samples. Sequenced input: naive CD4+ T cells from PBMCs. As for subset: CD45RA+ positively selected. The J gene is TRBJ2-3, the V gene TRBV7-3; 11 bases agree with TRBD2. CDR3 sequence reads: CASSLTLAGADTQYF. DNA for the CDR3: TGTGCCAGCAGCTTAACACTAGCGGGAGCCGATACGCAGTATTTT.